These T cell receptor beta chains were read from a single sample in a study of identical twins. TCRdb re-analysed the 5' RACE reads in MiXCR, keeping a single row per CDR3 protein. The sample contains approximately 680,000 distinct CDR3 sequences, about 7.1% of which appear only once. This sample was shared with a second study, whose subject was yellow fever vaccine responses in identical twins.

Sequencing was done on a sample of PBMCs. The receptor source for this set is a young woman in good health. CDR3s leave out the opening cysteine and the closing phenylalanine or tryptophan. The D gene is left open where the match is weak. Size is omitted from some rows. Given values are once, few, many or a class for expanded clones.

NA	TRBJ1-4	TRBV5-4	TRBD1	ASSGGQDEKLF
many	TRBJ1-5	TRBV12-3/TRBV12-4	NA	ASSLGGVINRPQH
NA	TRBJ1-1	TRBV20-1	NA	SASGTDRPEAF
many	TRBJ1-1	TRBV7-6	NA	ASSLARGEGSVVAF
NA	TRBJ2-5	TRBV5-5	TRBD2	ASSPTSGGVYETQY
few	TRBJ2-5	TRBV27	TRBD1	ASSSDRVSLRGTQY
NA	TRBJ2-3	TRBV3-1	NA	ASSSQAVTQY
NA	TRBJ2-2	TRBV12-3/TRBV12-4	TRBD2	ASSQSAGGTGELF
NA	TRBJ2-3	TRBV27	TRBD1	ASRMNRGTDTQY
NA	TRBJ2-3	TRBV5-1	TRBD2	ASTSGVTDTQY
NA	TRBJ2-2	TRBV29-1	TRBD1	SAQQTRGPTGELF
NA	TRBJ2-3	TRBV6-2/TRBV6-3	NA	ASSYSIRVGPDTQY
NA	TRBJ2-7	TRBV5-1	NA	ASSLALGVSEQY
NA	TRBJ2-3	TRBV20-1	TRBD2	SARRPRLAGSGDTQY
many	TRBJ2-5	TRBV5-1	TRBD2	ASSFGTIGETQY
NA	TRBJ1-5	TRBV6-6	NA	AVGQPQH
NA	TRBJ1-4	TRBV5-6	NA	ASSLQGRGEKLF
few	TRBJ2-7	TRBV27	NA	ASSLSRGPYEQY
NA	TRBJ1-1	TRBV7-9	NA	ASSTPKGWNTEAF
few	TRBJ2-1	TRBV10-3	NA	ASQGTHEQF
few	TRBJ1-1	TRBV5-1	TRBD1	ASRRGQGPALKQTEAF
many	TRBJ1-4	TRBV2	NA	ASSEDLSNEKLF
NA	TRBJ2-4	TRBV6-1	NA	ASSQDSLRVDIQY
many	TRBJ2-3	TRBV29-1	NA	SVDVYLSTDTQY
many	TRBJ1-2	TRBV28	NA	ASSLPTHYGYT
few	TRBJ2-2	TRBV5-5	NA	ASSKTANTGELF
few	TRBJ2-3	TRBV2	NA	ASRGESGATDTQY
NA	TRBJ2-3	TRBV6-4	NA	ASSDSVNPTDTQY
many	TRBJ1-2	TRBV7-9	NA	ASSRQGGANYGYT
few	TRBJ2-6	TRBV29-1	NA	SVESRGGGSGANVLT